Below, 24 T cell receptor beta chains from the same sample are listed, as sequenced in a study of blood T cells in healthy people across ages. Primers used in a second PCR of about 6 to 11 cycles were a sample-barcoded 5' primer and a J-beta primer mix. TCRdb redid the calling of the 5' RACE reads with MiXCR, one entry per CDR3 protein. The sample lists about 650,000 distinct CDR3 sequences, about 34% seen once, with 15% in the top ten. The sequencing sample was made of blood. The receptors here all came from a woman aged 80 or older in good health.

Only a few counts were recorded for this clonotype. The chain has TRBV20-1 and TRBJ1-4; D perhaps matches TRBD1 (5 bases). Trimming removed 0 bases from V and 14 bases from J, with 13 bases in between. From germline, CDR1 is DFQATT and CDR2 SNEGSKA (reference sequence). This CDR3 comprises 12 residues. The CDR3 sequence: CSARDGRDSLFF. CDR3 DNA: TGCAGTGCTAGAGATGGAAGGGACTCCCTGTTTTTT.

This clonotype showed up just a few times. The V call is TRBV27, the J call TRBJ1-6, with a tentative D call TRBD1 (5 bases). CDR3 size: 15 residues. The germline V and J ends were trimmed by 6 bases and 10 bases, with 19 bases remaining between them. CDR1 and CDR2 (germline): MNHEY, SMNVEV (reference sequence). The CDR3 nucleotides read TGTGCCAGCAGCCAAAACCCTGGGGGGAAATCACCCCTCCACTTT. This codes for CASSQNPGGKSPLHF.

The V call is TRBV9, the J call TRBJ2-5; 10 bases agree with TRBD1. Gene TRBJ2-7 matches the end of the DNA better, so the J call may be wrong. This CDR3 comprises 15 residues. Looked up from germline, CDR1 is SGDLS and CDR2 is YYNGEE. The CDR3 nucleotides are TGTGCCAGCACCCCGGGACAGGGGACCTACTACGAGCAGTACTTC. This translates into CASTPGQGTYYEQYF.

This chain joins TRBV21-1 and TRBJ2-1; TRBD1 is taken as the D call from the table, unchecked against the DNA. TRBV21-1 is noted as a pseudogene. CDR3 length equals 13 residues. The chain's CDR3 is CASGPPGGDEQFF. Here the CDR3 DNA reads TGTGCCAGCGGCCCCCCTGGGGGGGATGAGCAGTTCTTC.

This clonotype was observed many times. The chain has TRBV28 and TRBJ2-1, with 14 bases lining up with TRBD2. The CDR3 spans 17 residues. After removal of 5 bases from V and 12 bases from J, the junction contained 15 bases not matched to a gene. Germline CDR1 and CDR2: MDHEN and SYDVKM. CDR3 nucleotide sequence: TGTGCCAGCAGTCCGATAATGCCGACTAGCGGGGGGGCCAGGCAGTTCTTC. This encodes CASSPIMPTSGGARQFF.

This chain joins TRBV5-5 and TRBJ1-5, with 9 bases aligning to TRBD1. Germline values: CDR1 SGHKS, CDR2 YYEKEE (reference sequence). J lost 9 bases, V lost 0 bases, and 4 bases had no gene match. This CDR3 has 14 amino acids. The CDR3 DNA reads as TGTGCCAGCAGCTTGGAACAGGGGGCAGCGCCCCAGCATTTT. This translates into CASSLEQGAAPQHF.

The chain joins TRBV4-3 to TRBJ2-2; D not resolved. Looked up from germline, CDR1 is LGHNA and CDR2 is YSLEER. The CDR3 has 12 residues. Trimming removed 4 bases at V and 6 bases at J, with 6 bases between. The CDR3 region is CASSRRAGELFF. In nucleotides, the CDR3 is TGCGCCAGCAGCCGAAGAGCCGGGGAGCTGTTTTTT.

The rearrangement uses TRBV28 and TRBJ2-4; 7 bases map to TRBD2. The CDR3 runs to 18 residues. From germline, CDR1 is MDHEN and CDR2 SYDVKM. V was pared by 3 bases and J by 0 bases, with 11 bases of the junction left unmatched. The CDR3 spells CASSLGGVPLLAKNIQYF. The CDR3 nucleotides read TGTGCCAGCAGTTTGGGAGGGGTCCCCCTCCTAGCCAAAAACATTCAGTACTTC.

This clonotype was counted ten times or more. The junction departs from the called germline gene at one end, perhaps through a read error. The rearrangement links TRBV5-1 to TRBJ2-7; D possibly corresponds to TRBD1 (6 bases). Per germline, CDR1 SGHRS and CDR2 YFSETQ. The CDR3 is made up of 13 amino acids. CDR3 sequence reads: CASSLGTTYEQYF. In nucleotides, the CDR3 is TGTGCCAGCAGCTTAGGGACAACCTACGAGCAGTACTTC.

As concerns this clonotype: One end of the junction is discordant with germline, which a read error may explain. The rearrangement uses TRBV3-1 and TRBJ2-5, with 9 bases lining up with TRBD1. The DNA end is a closer match to TRBJ2-7, so the J assignment may be wrong. Per germline, CDR1 LGHDT and CDR2 YNNKEL (reference sequence). This CDR3 is 14 amino acids long. CDR3 region: CAGSSTGGVCEQYF. CDR3 in DNA: TGTGCCGGCAGCTCGACAGGGGGGGTGTGCGAGCAGTACTTC.

The V call is TRBV18, the J call TRBJ2-4; 8 positions agree with TRBD1. Germline lookup yields CDR1 KGHSH and CDR2 LQKENI. The CDR3 loop spans 14 amino acids. J was trimmed by 13 bases and V by 3 bases; bases with no gene match: 11. The CDR3 sequence: CASSPGRGLVEQYF. In nucleotides, the CDR3 is TGTGCCAGCTCACCGGGCAGGGGGCTGGTGGAGCAGTACTTC. Combining the CDR3 with reference TRBV18 and TRBJ2-4 gives the whole variable domain NAGVMQNPRHLVRRRGQEARLRCSPMKGHSHVYWYRQLPEEGLKFMVYLQKENIIDESGMPKERFSAEFPKEGPSILRIQQVVRGDSAAYFCASSPGRGLVEQYFGAGTRLSVL.

This sequence joins TRBV6-1 and TRBJ1-1; a weak D match, TRBD1 (5 bases). This CDR3 is 13 amino acids long. CDR1 is MNHNS, CDR2 SASEGT, per germline. V lost 3 bases, J lost 6 bases, and 11 bases lay in between. Here the CDR3 reads CASSDRAPPEAFF. In DNA, the CDR3 is TGTGCCAGCAGTGACAGGGCCCCCCCTGAAGCTTTCTTT.

This clonotype was found a few times. This may stem from a read error, because a much larger clone lies one nucleotide away. The chain has TRBV10-3 and TRBJ2-1; 9 nucleotides align to TRBD1. TRBJ2-7 explains the end of the DNA better; the J call may be wrong. CDR1 and CDR2 from the germline V gene are ENHRY and SYGVKD. The CDR3 is 15 residues long. CDR3 amino acids: CAISESTGGYNEQYF. The DNA for the CDR3 is TGTGCCATCAGTGAGTCTACAGGGGGCTACAATGAGCAGTACTTC.

The sample holds a few counts of this clonotype. This may come from a read error, since a much larger clone is one base off. The gene calls are TRBV7-2 and TRBJ2-1; TRBD2 agrees at 7 bases. This CDR3 is 14 amino acids long. Germline V gene sequence: CDR1 SGHTA, CDR2 FQGNSA. The CDR3 nucleotides are TGTGCCAGCAGCTTAGAGCCGACTAGCAATGAGCGGTTCTTC. As protein: CASSLEPTSNERFF.

There are many counts of this clonotype. J is TRBJ2-3 and V is TRBV29-1; tentative D call: TRBD1 (5 bases). From germline, CDR1 is SQVTM and CDR2 ANQGSEA. The CDR3 is made up of 17 amino acids. The V end was cut by 3 bases, the J end by 1 base, with 20 bases between. CDR3 amino acids: CSVEGPQDNIGTDTQYF. The CDR3 DNA reads as TGCAGCGTTGAGGGGCCGCAGGACAACATAGGCACAGATACGCAGTATTTT.

Many counts were recorded for this clonotype. The chain carries TRBV5-1 and TRBJ2-5, with 9 bases matching TRBD2. Germline CDR1 is SGHRS and CDR2 is YFSETQ. After removal of 4 bases from V and 5 bases from J, the junction contained 3 bases not matched to a gene. CDR3 size: 13 residues. CDR3 in amino acids: CASSVAGEETQYF. CDR3 sequence (DNA): TGCGCCAGCAGCGTAGCGGGGGAGGAGACCCAGTACTTC.

This clonotype showed up many times. The rearrangement uses TRBV7-2 and TRBJ1-2; D is perhaps TRBD1 (6 bases). The germline CDR1 and CDR2 sequences are SGHTA and FQGNSA. V was trimmed by 3 bases and J by 4 bases, leaving 9 bases between them. CDR3 length: 13 residues. CDR3 in amino acids: CASSLGTSYGYTF. The CDR3 DNA reads as TGTGCCAGCAGCTTGGGGACATCCTATGGCTACACCTTC.

This clonotype was seen ten or more times. One junction end does not reproduce the germline sequence, and a read error may be involved. The chain has TRBV5-1 and TRBJ2-6; 7 bases are shared with TRBD1. The germline gives CDR1 SGHRS, CDR2 YFSETQ. CDR3 size: 15 residues. Here the CDR3 DNA reads TGTGCCAGCAGCTCCGACAGGGCTGGGGCCAACGTCCTGACTTTC. Protein: CASSSDRAGANVLTF.

V is TRBV30 and J is TRBJ1-1; perhaps TRBD1 as D (6 bases). Per germline, CDR1 GTSNPN and CDR2 SVGIG (reference sequence). Trimming cost V 3 bases and J 1 base, with 15 bases left between them. The CDR3 has 15 amino acids. This chain's CDR3 is CAWSTQGIRNTEAFF. CDR3 nucleotides: TGTGCCTGGAGCACACAGGGTATCAGGAACACTGAAGCTTTCTTT.

This clonotype was seen a single time. A clone one base away is much larger, so this may be a read error. V is TRBV27 and J is TRBJ2-7; TRBD2 might be the D (6 bases). CDR1 and CDR2 (germline): MNHEY, SMNVEV (reference sequence). The germline V and J ends were trimmed by 9 bases and 4 bases, with 22 bases remaining between them. CDR3 length equals 15 residues. The CDR3 region has the DNA TGTGCCAGTCCTCAGGGAAGGGGAGGTTTTTACGAGCAGTACTTC. Translation gives CASPQGRGGFYEQYF.

A few counts support this clonotype. It may be a read error: a sequence one base away is much more abundant. The chain couples TRBV20-1 to TRBJ1-2; TRBD1 aligns across 9 bases. Losses at the gene ends were 5 bases for V and 4 bases for J; bases not matched to a gene: 11. The CDR3 has 15 residues. The germline gives CDR1 DFQATT, CDR2 SNEGSKA (reference sequence). The CDR3 sequence: CSASGQGGSCYGYTF. The CDR3, as DNA: TGCAGTGCTTCGGGACAGGGAGGGAGCTGCTATGGCTACACCTTC.

The J gene is TRBJ2-3, the V gene TRBV4-3; 10 nucleotides match TRBD2. The germline V gene has CDR1 LGHNA and CDR2 YSLEER. The V segment lost 4 bases and the J segment 5 bases; nucleotides outside the gene matches: 15. The CDR3 is 18 amino acids. The CDR3, as DNA: TGCGCCAGCAGCCCCGCCAGGGCCAGCGGGGGGGCCATAGATACGCAGTATTTT. Amino acid sequence: CASSPARASGGAIDTQYF.

Only a few counts were recorded for this clonotype. V gene TRBV20-1 combines with J gene TRBJ2-1, with D perhaps matching TRBD2 (7 bases). The CDR3 spans 16 residues. CDR1 and CDR2 from the germline V gene are DFQATT and SNEGSKA (reference sequence). Trimming left V 3 bases short and J 8 bases short, with 23 bases between. The DNA of the CDR3 is TGCAGTGCTAGGGCGGCGAGGGGGGGCGGATTCGATGAGCAGTTCTTC. It is translated as CSARAARGGGFDEQFF.

This clonotype was counted between two and nine times. The V call is TRBV7-8, the J call TRBJ2-4; no reliable D call. The J call may be mistaken, given a closer DNA end match to TRBJ2-7. Per germline, CDR1 SGHVS and CDR2 FQNEAQ. This CDR3 spans 15 amino acids. CDR3 in DNA: TGTGCCAGCAGCTTAGTGGCAGGAAAGGCCTACGAGCAGTACTTC. Translating gives CASSLVAGKAYEQYF.